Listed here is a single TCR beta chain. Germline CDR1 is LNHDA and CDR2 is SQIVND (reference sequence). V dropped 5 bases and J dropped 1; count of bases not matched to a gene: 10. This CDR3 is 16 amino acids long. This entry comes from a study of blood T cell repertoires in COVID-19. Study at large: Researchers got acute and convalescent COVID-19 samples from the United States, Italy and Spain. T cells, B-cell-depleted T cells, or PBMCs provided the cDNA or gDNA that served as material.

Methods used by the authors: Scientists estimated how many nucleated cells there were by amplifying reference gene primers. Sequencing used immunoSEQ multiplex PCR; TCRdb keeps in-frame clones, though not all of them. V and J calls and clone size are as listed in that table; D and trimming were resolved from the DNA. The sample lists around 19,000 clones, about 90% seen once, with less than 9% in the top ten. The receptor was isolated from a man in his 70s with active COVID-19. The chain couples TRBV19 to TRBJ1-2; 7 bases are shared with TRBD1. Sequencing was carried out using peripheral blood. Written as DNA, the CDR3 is TGTGCCAGTAGTTCCGGTCTGGGACAGTTTAACTATGGCTACACCTTC. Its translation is CASSSGLGQFNYGYTF.